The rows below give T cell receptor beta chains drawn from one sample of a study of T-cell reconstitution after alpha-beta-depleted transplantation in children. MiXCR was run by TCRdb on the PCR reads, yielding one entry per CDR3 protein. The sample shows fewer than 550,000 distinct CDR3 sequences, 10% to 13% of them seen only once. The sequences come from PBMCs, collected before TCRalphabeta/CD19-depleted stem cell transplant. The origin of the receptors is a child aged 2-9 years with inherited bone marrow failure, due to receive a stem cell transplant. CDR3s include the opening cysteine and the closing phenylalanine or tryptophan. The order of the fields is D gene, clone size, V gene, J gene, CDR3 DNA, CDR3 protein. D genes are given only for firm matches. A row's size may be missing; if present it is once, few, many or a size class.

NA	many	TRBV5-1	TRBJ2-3	TGCGCCAGCAGCCGGGACCTATCCACAGATACGCAGTATTTT	CASSRDLSTDTQYF
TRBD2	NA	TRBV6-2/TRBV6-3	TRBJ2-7	TGTGCCAGCAGCTCCCCATCCTCCGGGAGGGGCCCCTACGAGCAGTACTTC	CASSSPSSGRGPYEQYF
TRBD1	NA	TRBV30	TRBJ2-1	TGTGCCGCCGACAGGGCAGACAATGAGCAGTTCTTC	CAADRADNEQFF
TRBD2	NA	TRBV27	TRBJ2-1	TGTGCCAGCAGTTTTGGCGGGGGACTCGATGAGCAGTTCTTC	CASSFGGGLDEQFF
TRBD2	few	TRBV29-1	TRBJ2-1	TGCAGCGTTGGGGGACTAGCGGATGAGCAGTTCTTC	CSVGGLADEQFF
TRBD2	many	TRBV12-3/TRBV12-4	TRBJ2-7	TGTGCCAGCAGTTTAGGGCTGACTAGCGGGACCGTCTCCTACGAGCAGTACTTC	CASSLGLTSGTVSYEQYF
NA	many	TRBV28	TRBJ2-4	TGTGCCAGCAGTTTTGGAATAGTCTCGTCCCCCTCCTACTTC	CASSFGIVSSPSYF
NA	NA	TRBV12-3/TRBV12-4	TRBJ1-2	TGTGCCAGCAGTCCCCGACGGGCGTTCTATGGCTACACCTTC	CASSPRRAFYGYTF
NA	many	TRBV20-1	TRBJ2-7	TGCAGTGCTGGGATACTCGCCTACGAGCAGTACTTC	CSAGILAYEQYF
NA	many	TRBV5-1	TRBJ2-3	TGCGCCAGCAGCTTTCGCGGGACCACAGATACGCAGTATTTT	CASSFRGTTDTQYF
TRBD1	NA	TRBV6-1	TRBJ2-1	TGTGCCAGCGGACTCCGGGACAGTGCCTCCCATGAGCAGTTCTTC	CASGLRDSASHEQFF
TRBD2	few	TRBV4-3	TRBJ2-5	TGCGCCAGCAGCCAAGAGGGACTAGATGTGGGAGAGACCCAGTACTTC	CASSQEGLDVGETQYF
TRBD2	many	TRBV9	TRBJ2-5	TGTGCCAGCAGCCGGACTAGCGGGAGGGCCCTGGAGACCCAGTACTTC	CASSRTSGRALETQYF
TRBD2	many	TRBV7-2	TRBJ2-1	TGTGCCAGCAGCTTTTACGGGCTAGCGGGTTACAATGAGCAGTTCTTC	CASSFYGLAGYNEQFF
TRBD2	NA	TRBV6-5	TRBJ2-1	TGTGCCAGCAGTTACCGGACCACTAGCGGGAATCGGGAGCAGTTCTTC	CASSYRTTSGNREQFF
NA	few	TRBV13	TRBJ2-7	TGTGCCAGCAGCATGGACGGGGACTACGAGCAGTACTTC	CASSMDGDYEQYF
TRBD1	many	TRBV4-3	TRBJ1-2	TGCGCCAGCAGCTGGACAGGGTATGGCTACACCTTC	CASSWTGYGYTF
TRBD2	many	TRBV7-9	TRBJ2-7	TGTGCCAGCAGCCTAAGACTAGCGGGAGGTGAGCAGTACTTC	CASSLRLAGGEQYF
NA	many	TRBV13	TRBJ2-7	TGTGCCAGCAGCTCGACCGGCAGGTCCGGGGGCGAGCAGTACTTC	CASSSTGRSGGEQYF
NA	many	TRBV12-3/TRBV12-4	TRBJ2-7	TGTGCCAGCAGTTTCGGCAACTCCTACGAGCAGTACTTC	CASSFGNSYEQYF
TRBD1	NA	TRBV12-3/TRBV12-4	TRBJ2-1	TGTGCCAGCAGTTTGGGACAGGGTAGGTGGGATGAGCAGTTCTTC	CASSLGQGRWDEQFF
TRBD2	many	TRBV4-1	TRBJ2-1	TGCGCCAGCAGCCAACCTACCCTAGCGGGAGGACCGAATGAGCAGTTCTTC	CASSQPTLAGGPNEQFF
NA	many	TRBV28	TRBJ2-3	TGTGCCAGCAGTTTAGGGCAGACCACAGATACGCAGTATTTT	CASSLGQTTDTQYF
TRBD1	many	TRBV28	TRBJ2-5	TGTGCCAGCAGCCCGGACAGGGTGTGGACCCAGTACTTC	CASSPDRVWTQYF
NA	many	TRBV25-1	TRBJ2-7	TGTGCCAGCAGTGTCTTACTTGGCACCGAGCAGTACTTC	CASSVLLGTEQYF
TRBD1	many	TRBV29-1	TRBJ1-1	TGCAGCGTTACCACAGGGGGTCGTCCCGAAGCTTTCTTT	CSVTTGGRPEAFF
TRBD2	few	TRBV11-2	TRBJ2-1	TGTGCCAGCAGCTGGCTAGCTAGCGGGCGGACCTACAATGAGCAGTTCTTC	CASSWLASGRTYNEQFF
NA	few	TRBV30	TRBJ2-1	TGTGCCTGCCGGAGGTGGTCCGAGCAGTTCTTC	CACRRWSEQFF
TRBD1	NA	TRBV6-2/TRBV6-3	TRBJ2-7	TGTGCCAGCGGTAGGGGACAGTCCTACGAGCAGTACTTC	CASGRGQSYEQYF
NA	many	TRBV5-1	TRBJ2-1	TGCGCCAGCGCGGGGACTCTCCCCTACAATGAGCAGTTCTTC	CASAGTLPYNEQFF
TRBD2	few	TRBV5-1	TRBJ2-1	TGCGCCAGCAGCTTGGGATGGGGCCTACTAGCGGAATACAATGAGCAGTTCTTC	CASSLGWGLLAEYNEQFF
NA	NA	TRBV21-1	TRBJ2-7	TGTGCCAGCAGCATCCTAGCGGGAGTAGACGAGCAGTACTTC	CASSILAGVDEQYF
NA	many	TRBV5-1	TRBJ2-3	TGCGCCAGCAGCTTGGCGGGAGCAGCAGATACGCAGTATTTT	CASSLAGAADTQYF
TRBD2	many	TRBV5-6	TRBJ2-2	TGTGCCAGCAGCTTGGGGGGACTAGCGGGACGCACCGGGGAGCTGTTTTTT	CASSLGGLAGRTGELFF
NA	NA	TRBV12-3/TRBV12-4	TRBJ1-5	TGTGCCAGCTGTTTAGCGTCTGGCAGGGCCTACCTTAGCAATCAGCCCCAGCATTTT	CASCLASGRAYLSNQPQHF